This TCR beta chain was retrieved from a study of early T cells in non-severe SARS-CoV-2 infection. Individual cDNA molecules were tagged with unique molecular identifiers, the study reported. TCRdb reanalysed the 5' RACE reads using MiXCR and keeps one entry per CDR3 protein. The sample holds under 70,000 distinct CDR3 sequences, approximately 11% seen once. The sample holds many counts of this clonotype. The germline V and J ends were trimmed by 1 base and 2 bases, with 10 bases remaining between them. This CDR3 contains 15 residues. From germline, CDR1 is LGHNA and CDR2 YSLEER. The sample comprised whole blood. The TCR originated in an adult who was a healthcare worker with PCR-confirmed SARS-CoV-2 infection or an uninfected control (not recorded which). The chain is built from TRBV4-3 and TRBJ2-3, with no clear D. CDR3 coding DNA: TGCGCCAGCAGCCAAGCTTCCAGATTCACAGATACGCAGTATTTT. Its protein product is CASSQASRFTDTQYF.